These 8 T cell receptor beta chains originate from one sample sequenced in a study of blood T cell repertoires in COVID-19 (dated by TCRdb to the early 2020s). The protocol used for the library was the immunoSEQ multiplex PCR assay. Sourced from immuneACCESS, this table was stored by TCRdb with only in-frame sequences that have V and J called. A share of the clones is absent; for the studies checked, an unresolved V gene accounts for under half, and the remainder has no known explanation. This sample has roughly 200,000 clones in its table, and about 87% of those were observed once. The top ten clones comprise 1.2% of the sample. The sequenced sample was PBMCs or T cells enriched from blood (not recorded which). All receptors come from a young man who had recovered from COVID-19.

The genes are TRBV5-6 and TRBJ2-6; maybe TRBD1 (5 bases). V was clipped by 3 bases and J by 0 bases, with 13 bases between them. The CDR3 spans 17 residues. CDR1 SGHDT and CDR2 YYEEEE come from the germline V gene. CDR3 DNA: TGTGCCAGCAGCTCAGACCCAGGGTACTCTGGGGCCAACGTCCTGACTTTC. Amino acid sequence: CASSSDPGYSGANVLTF.

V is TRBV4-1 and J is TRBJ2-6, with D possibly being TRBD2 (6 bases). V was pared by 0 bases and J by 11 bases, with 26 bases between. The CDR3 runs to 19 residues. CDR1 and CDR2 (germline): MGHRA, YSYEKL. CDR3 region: CASSQDFMGDLKLADVLTF. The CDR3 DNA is TGCGCCAGCAGCCAAGATTTTATGGGCGACCTTAAACTAGCCGACGTCCTGACTTTC.

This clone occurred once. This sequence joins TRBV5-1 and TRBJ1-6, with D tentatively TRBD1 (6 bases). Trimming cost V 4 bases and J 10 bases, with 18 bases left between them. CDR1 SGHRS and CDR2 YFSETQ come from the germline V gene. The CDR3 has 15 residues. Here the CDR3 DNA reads TGCGCCAGCAGCCCACAACAGGGACCCGGGTCACCCCTCCACTTT. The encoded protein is CASSPQQGPGSPLHF.

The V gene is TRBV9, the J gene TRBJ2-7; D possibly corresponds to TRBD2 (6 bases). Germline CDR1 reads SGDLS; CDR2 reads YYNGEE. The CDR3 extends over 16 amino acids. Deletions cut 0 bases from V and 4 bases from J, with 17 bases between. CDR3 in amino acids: CASSVAPQRAIYEQYF. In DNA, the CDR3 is TGTGCCAGCAGCGTAGCCCCCCAGCGGGCGATATACGAGCAGTACTTC.

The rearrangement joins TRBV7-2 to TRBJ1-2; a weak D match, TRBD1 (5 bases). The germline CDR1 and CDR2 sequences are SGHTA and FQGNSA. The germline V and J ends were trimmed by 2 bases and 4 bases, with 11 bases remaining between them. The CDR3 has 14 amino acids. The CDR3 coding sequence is TGTGCCAGCAGCTTACGGCAGGGCCCCTATGGCTACACCTTC. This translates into CASSLRQGPYGYTF.

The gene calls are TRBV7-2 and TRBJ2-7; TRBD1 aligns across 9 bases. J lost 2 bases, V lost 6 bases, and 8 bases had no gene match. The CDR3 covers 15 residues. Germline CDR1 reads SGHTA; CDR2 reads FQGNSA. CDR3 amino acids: CASSWDRDRAYEQYF. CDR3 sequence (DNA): TGTGCCAGCAGTTGGGACCGGGACAGGGCCTACGAGCAGTACTTC.

The CDR3 is CASSISGGTGFEWSNQPQHF. In DNA, the CDR3 is TGTGCCAGTAGTATAAGCGGTGGGACAGGGTTCGAATGGAGCAATCAGCCCCAGCATTTT. The chain has TRBV19 and TRBJ1-5, with TRBD1 identical over 9 bases. This CDR3 spans 20 amino acids. The germline V gene encodes CDR1 LNHDA and CDR2 SQIVND (reference sequence). V shed 2 bases and J 1 base; nucleotides not matched to a gene: 15.

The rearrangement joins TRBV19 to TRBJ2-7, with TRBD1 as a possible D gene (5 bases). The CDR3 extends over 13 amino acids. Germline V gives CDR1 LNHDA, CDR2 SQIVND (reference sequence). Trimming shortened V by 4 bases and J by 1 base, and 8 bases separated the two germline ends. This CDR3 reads CASSNAGSYEQYF. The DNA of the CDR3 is TGTGCCAGTAGTAATGCAGGGTCCTACGAGCAGTACTTC.